The TCR beta chain described here comes from a study of T cell repertoires in cytomegalovirus infection (dated by TCRdb to between 2019 and 2020). Study-level background: The HLA type of each donor mattered for the analysis, because public TCR beta signatures pointed to carriage of CMV infection along with the matching HLA type.

The germline ends are 13 bases apart after V is trimmed by 6 bases and J by 7 bases. The CDR3 holds 13 amino acids from the cysteine to the phenylalanine. The sequence is cut down to CDR3 DNA, 39 bases in frame from base 1. The germline V gene yields ENHRY for CDR1 and SYGVKD for CDR2. General study outcomes and caveats: Cumulative frequency of public TCR beta family members discriminated carriers of CMV infection plus the relevant HLA type in this cohort and an independent approximately 350-donor cohort. In the ex vivo response, HLA-C-restricted CMV-specific TCR beta clonotypes were dominant, and in two of eight donors the single most frequent clonotype came from this HLA-C-restricted group.

To note about this clonotype: It has no known antigen specificity. Per-nucleotide qualities are absent, and no much larger clonotype sits a single base away.

The data were produced on an Illumina HiSeq 1500. Using fastp at Q25 and MiXCR, TCRdb reprocessed the public reads and kept productive beta chains. Rows are combined by CDR3 protein, so each entry shows the most common genes and DNA. Here the sample has 200,000 to 300,000 distinct CDR3 sequences; approximately 9% occur a single time. In total, the top ten clones hold over 12% of the sample. The sequence was collected from a human donor in good health (CMV status not recorded). Some clones in this sample may be carry-over from other donors' samples. The sequence is built from TRBV10-3 and TRBJ2-1; a weak D assignment points to TRBD2 (5 bases agree). Material for sequencing was PBMCs. The sequenced DNA is TGTGCCATCAGCTTTGGAACGGGGAATGAGCAGTTCTTC. This gives the protein CAISFGTGNEQFF.